This entry describes one TCR beta chain. The antigen remains undetermined. This entry comes from a study of T cell responses to AZD1222 COVID-19 vaccine. The germline CDR1 and CDR2 sequences are SGHRS and YFSETQ. Trimming took off 0 bases at V and 0 bases at J, with 10 bases between the two ends. CDR3 length: 15 residues. Profiling relied on immunoSEQ multiplex PCR, and the TCRdb table lists in-frame clones only, not all of them. The sample holds some 73,000 clones, 80% to 90% seen once. Findings and caveats of the study: Compared with day 0, the breadth and depth of the Spike-specific TCR repertoire rose significantly after two doses of AZD1222.

The starting material was peripheral blood, obtained 28 days after the second AZD1222 dose. This chain uses TRBV5-1 with TRBJ2-7; D unclear. The origin of this receptor is an adult who received the AZD1222 COVID-19 vaccine. The CDR3 bases are TGCGCCAGCAGCTTGGGACGTATGAGCTCCTACGAGCAGTACTTC. Amino acid sequence: CASSLGRMSSYEQYF.